This entry is about one TCR beta chain. Its antigen is currently not known. Per-base quality was not reported, and no clone a single base away is much larger than it. This entry is derived from a study of T cell responses to AZD1222 COVID-19 vaccine (dated by TCRdb to the early 2020s). In the study overall: AZD1222 recipients with second doses at about 4 weeks or about 12 weeks were pooled, because spike-specific TCR depth and breadth did not differ between schedules. A total of just over 230 trial participants underwent TCR sequencing, of whom roughly 210 had received two doses of AZD1222 and about 25 had received two doses of the MenACWY control vaccine. Trial participants were enrolled into age subgroups of 18-55, 56-69 and 70-plus years, which contained around 150, 29 and 61 TCR-sequenced participants, respectively. Study-wide conclusions, independent of this receptor: After two AZD1222 doses, spike-specific TCR breadth and depth were significantly higher than at day 0 and than in MenACWY recipients. The 56-69-year group was small, and its depth increase did not reach significance, likely because of low power. No day 14 peak-response samples were available, so repertoires were characterized only after the peak T cell response. Conclusions about previously exposed vaccinees were limited because only six AZD1222 recipients were SARS-CoV-2 seropositive at baseline. The whole spike protein was spanned by vaccine-associated CD4 TCRs, and dominant responses were seen in regions 160-218 and 743-854. Most participants were white British and females outnumbered males, and the authors suggested that clonal diversity may have been underestimated. Epitopes outside the regions mutated in the B.1.351 and B.1.1.7 variants were reportedly recognized by nearly half of the unique spike-specific TCRs.

The germline V gene specifies MGHRA as CDR1 and YSYEKL as CDR2. V loses 3 bases of germline sequence and J loses 0 bases, and the interval between the two ends is 21 bases. The CDR3 goes from the cysteine to the phenylalanine over 19 residues. Solely the CDR3 DNA is kept, with 57 bases framed from the first base. The time point label, read with the paper, signifies: baseline before first vaccination. Vaccinee samples came from UK trials COV001 and COV002, including a single-blind randomized controlled phase 2/3 trial of AZD1222 (ChAdOx1 nCoV-19) in healthy adults. For TCRbeta chain sequencing, PBMC samples from trial participants were taken at day 0 and at day 28 after the second dose. The CDR3 regions of human TCRbeta chains were analyzed by immunosequencing. Under the source paper's analysis protocol: Repertoire TCRs were matched against a reference library of SARS-CoV-2-specific TCRs generated with the MIRA antigen-specificity platform. Breadth was defined as the fraction of unique TCRs that were SARS-CoV-2-associated, and depth was defined as the fraction of total T cells that were SARS-CoV-2-associated. Each spike-specific TCR was assigned to its reactive spike region and to a CD4 or CD8 class using the MIRA data. Log10-transformed breadth and depth values were compared by one-way ANOVA with Sidak's multiple comparisons tests. TCRdb stores this immuneACCESS table with in-frame sequences only. Part of the clones is absent; in the studies checked, under half of the shortfall reflects unresolved V genes, and no reason is known for the rest. V, J and clone size are those of that table, while D and trimming were read from the DNA. This sample is represented by approximately 130,000 clones; 93% of them were singletons. The top ten hold 0.85% to 0.95% of the sample.

Source: peripheral blood, taken on day 0 of AZD1222 vaccination. In this chain, TRBV4-1 is recombined with TRBJ2-1, with a tentative D gene TRBD2 over 6 matching bases. This clonotype originated in an adult in good health. The CDR3 protein sequence reads: CASSHPMAGLEGSYNEQFF. The nucleotides read TGCGCCAGCAGCCACCCTATGGCGGGGCTGGAGGGCTCCTACAATGAGCAGTTCTTC.